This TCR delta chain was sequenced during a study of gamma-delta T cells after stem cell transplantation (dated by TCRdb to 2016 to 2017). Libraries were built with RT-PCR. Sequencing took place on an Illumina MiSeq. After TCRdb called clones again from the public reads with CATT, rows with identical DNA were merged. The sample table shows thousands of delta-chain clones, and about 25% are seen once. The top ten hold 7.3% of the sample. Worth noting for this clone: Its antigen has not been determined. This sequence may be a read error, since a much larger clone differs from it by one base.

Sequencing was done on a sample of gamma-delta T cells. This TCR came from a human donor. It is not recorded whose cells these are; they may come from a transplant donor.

CDR3 protein: CALGELRSAGTGAGGYTSRDTRQMFF. The bases are TGTGCTCTTGGGGAACTCCGGTCAGCTGGGACGGGTGCTGGGGGATATACCTCCCGGGACACCCGACAGATGTTTTTC. The rearranged chain carries TRDV1 and TRDJ3, and 10 junctional nucleotides match TRDD3. The CDR3, from cysteine to phenylalanine, totals 26 residues. The CDR3 DNA has 78 bases and is translated from base 1. For CDR1 and CDR2, the germline V gene lists TSWWSYY and QGS.